This TCR beta chain was observed in a study of molecular identifiers for immune sequencing clone quantification. Study details: Replicate RNA came from roughly 18,000 or 92,000 naive CD8 cells and was split five ways, and four parts were sequenced.

This clonotype was seen a handful of times. Its antigen remains unidentified. The CDR3 is made up of 14 amino acids. Trimming shortened V by 1 base and J by 2 bases, and 7 bases separated the two germline ends. Germline-derived CDR1 and CDR2 are MGHRA and YSYEKL. Findings and limits, study-wide: Clone sizes that are highly expanded could be underestimated when identical TCR molecules share a barcode. Effector cells had over 99% of their molecules in clones above 20 RNA copies, while naive cells had under 1%.

Previously reported methods and listed TCR primers produced the bulk TCR libraries. TCRdb called the PCR reads again in MiXCR, with one record for every CDR3 protein. The repertoire has under 600,000 distinct CDR3 sequences, 25% of them found once; the top ten carry around 0.79%. The rearrangement links TRBV4-1 to TRBJ2-3; D gene uncertain. The specimen was naive CD8+ T cells from blood, with Jurkat cell RNA spiked in. Subset indicated: FACS-sorted CD8+CD4-CCR7+CD45RA+ naive T cells. The receptor was derived from a human donor in good health. Some libraries in this study had Jurkat cell RNA spiked in. CDR3 in DNA: TGCGCCAGCAGCCAAGCCGAGAACACAGATACGCAGTATTTT. It yields the protein CASSQAENTDTQYF.